This T cell receptor beta chain originates from a study of cytomegalovirus exposure and HLA in healthy donors. The V end was cut by 3 bases, the J end by 1 base, with 12 bases between. CDR1 and CDR2 (germline): MDHEN, SYDVKM. There are 16 residues in the CDR3. Whole-study results and caveats: Association of a missense DCLRE1C variant with TCR beta V- and J-gene trimming was reported in a later analysis.

To note about this clone: The target antigen is unknown.

60 Vbeta and 13 Jbeta primers were used in PCR. Profiled with immunoSEQ multiplex PCR; TCRdb holds only in-frame clones, not every one. Counted here are about 170,000 clones, roughly 81% occurring once; the ten biggest clones make up approximately 5%. The TCR originated in a woman in her late teens or twenties in good health and CMV-seropositive. The source material was PBMCs. This sequence joins TRBV28 and TRBJ2-2, with D unresolved. As DNA, the CDR3 is TGTGCCAGCAGTTTTTCGGTGTGGAGGAACACCGGGGAGCTGTTTTTT. It is translated as CASSFSVWRNTGELFF.